These 9 T cell receptor beta chains originate from one sample sequenced in a study of PD-L1 blockade in urothelial cancer. TCRdb keeps only in-frame clones here, not all; method: immunoSEQ multiplex PCR. In the table there are about 41,000 clones, 82% of which are singletons. Material: PBMCs, obtained around atezolizumab (anti-PD-L1) treatment. The receptors were sampled from a man in his fifties or sixties with urothelial cancer.

The rearrangement uses TRBV5-1 and TRBJ1-1, with 9 bases aligning to TRBD1. The germline gives CDR1 SGHRS, CDR2 YFSETQ. The CDR3 runs 18 residues. V shed 0 bases, J shed 0 bases, and the junction held 9 bases outside the gene matches. CDR3 bases: TGCGCCAGCAGCTTGGCCGGGACAGGGTCCCTCATGAACACTGAAGCTTTCTTT. Translated, it gives CASSLAGTGSLMNTEAFF.

This sequence joins TRBV5-5 and TRBJ2-5; 8 nucleotides match TRBD2. The CDR3 contains 15 residues. The V segment lost 1 base and the J segment 1 base; nucleotides outside the gene matches: 3. The germline V gene encodes CDR1 SGHKS and CDR2 YYEKEE (reference sequence). The CDR3 here is CASSLTGLAQETQYF. CDR3 nucleotides: TGTGCCAGCAGCTTGACCGGACTAGCCCAAGAGACCCAGTACTTC.

J is TRBJ1-1 and V is TRBV6-6; no clear D. The CDR3 runs to 14 residues. Germline values: CDR1 MNHNY, CDR2 SVGAGI (reference sequence). Trimming removed 2 bases from V and 1 base from J, with 8 bases in between. For the CDR3, the DNA is TGTGCCAGCAGTTACGAAAGAGCGAACACTGAAGCTTTCTTT. This translates into CASSYERANTEAFF.

J is TRBJ2-1 and V is TRBV5-1; unclear D gene. CDR1 is SGHRS and CDR2 is YFSETQ in the germline V gene. V was pared by 0 bases and J by 7 bases, with 5 bases between. The CDR3 runs to 12 residues. The CDR3: CASSLELNEQFF. DNA for the CDR3: TGCGCCAGCAGCTTGGAACTGAATGAGCAGTTCTTC.

This chain links TRBV30 with TRBJ1-4; D possibly corresponds to TRBD1 (6 bases). Looked up from germline, CDR1 is GTSNPN and CDR2 is SVGIG (reference sequence). CDR3 length equals 15 residues. The V end was cut by 2 bases, the J end by 7 bases, with 17 bases between. The CDR3 bases are TGTGCCTGGAGTCACAATCAGGGGAACCTTGAAAAACTGTTTTTT. Its translation is CAWSHNQGNLEKLFF.

The rearrangement uses TRBV10-3 and TRBJ1-4; possibly TRBD1 for D (6 bases). Germline CDR1 is ENHRY and CDR2 is SYGVKD. This CDR3 region has 14 residues. V was shortened by 5 bases and J by 4 bases, with 11 bases between the two germline ends. CDR3: CAISRTASNEKLFF. CDR3 bases: TGTGCCATCAGTCGGACAGCCAGTAATGAAAAACTGTTTTTT.

J is TRBJ1-5 and V is TRBV7-2; weak D call: TRBD1 (5 bases). The germline V and J ends were trimmed by 2 bases and 7 bases, with 12 bases remaining between them. Germline values: CDR1 SGHTA, CDR2 FQGNSA. CDR3 length equals 14 residues. CDR3 amino acids: CASSLTGPGQPQHF. The CDR3 nucleotides are TGTGCCAGCAGCTTAACAGGTCCGGGCCAGCCCCAGCATTTT.

This chain's CDR3 is CASSVAGGSIGSGTEAFF. DNA of the CDR3: TGTGCCAGCAGCGTAGCAGGAGGTTCGATAGGGTCGGGCACTGAAGCTTTCTTT. This chain uses TRBV9 with TRBJ1-1; D unresolved. Germline V gene sequence: CDR1 SGDLS, CDR2 YYNGEE. This CDR3 is 18 amino acids long. V shed 0 bases and J shed 4 bases, with 22 bases lying between them.

CDR3 amino acids: CASSFDQGSGYTF. Written as DNA, the CDR3 is TGTGCCAGCAGTTTTGATCAGGGTTCTGGCTACACCTTC. The chain couples TRBV27 to TRBJ1-2, with a tentative D call TRBD1 (5 bases). Germline lookup yields CDR1 MNHEY and CDR2 SMNVEV (reference sequence). The CDR3 sequence is 13 residues long. V lost 3 bases, J lost 7 bases, and 12 bases lay in between.